This T cell receptor (beta chain) stems from a study of T cell responses to AZD1222 COVID-19 vaccine. Broader study findings: Reportedly, close to half of spike-specific TCRs are directed against unmutated variant regions. Baseline seropositivity characterized only six AZD1222 recipients. The donors showed a predominance of white British ancestry and of females, with possible underestimation of clonal diversity.

V lost 0 bases and J 5 bases, leaving 3 bases between the germline ends. The CDR3 is 12 amino acids. CDR1 and CDR2 (germline): SEHNR, FQNEAQ (reference sequence). Notes on this clone: Its antigen is undetermined.

TCRdb's table, derived via immunoSEQ multiplex PCR, lists solely in-frame clones and lacks some. Of around 190,000 clones listed, roughly 94% are singletons. The rearrangement joins TRBV7-9 to TRBJ2-3; D is ambiguous. This material consisted of peripheral blood, taken 28 days after the second AZD1222 dose. The receptor was derived from an adult who received the AZD1222 COVID-19 vaccine. In nucleotides, the CDR3 is TGTGCCAGCAGCTTAGCCGAAGATACGCAGTATTTT. This encodes CASSLAEDTQYF.